In its sample, the clone carrying this T cell receptor beta chain was seen a few times. Its antigen is still unknown. Germline values: CDR1 DFQATT, CDR2 SNEGSKA (reference sequence). The CDR3 runs 12 residues. Trimming removed 6 bases at V and 0 bases at J, with 8 bases between. TCRdb processed the 5' RACE reads anew with MiXCR; each CDR3 protein has one entry. The sample shows about 100,000 distinct CDR3 sequences, roughly 10% of them seen only once. The data stem from a study of early T cells in non-severe SARS-CoV-2 infection. Findings and caveats of the study: Database matching using VDJdb favored anti-spike CD8 responses, with private and CD4 specificities left missing.

The chain employs TRBV20-1 and TRBJ1-1; D unresolved. Material for sequencing was whole blood. This clonotype was sampled from an adult who was a healthcare worker with PCR-confirmed SARS-CoV-2 infection or an uninfected control (not recorded which). Written as DNA, the CDR3 is TGCAGTGCAGCCCCAATGAACACTGAAGCTTTCTTT. Protein product: CSAAPMNTEAFF.